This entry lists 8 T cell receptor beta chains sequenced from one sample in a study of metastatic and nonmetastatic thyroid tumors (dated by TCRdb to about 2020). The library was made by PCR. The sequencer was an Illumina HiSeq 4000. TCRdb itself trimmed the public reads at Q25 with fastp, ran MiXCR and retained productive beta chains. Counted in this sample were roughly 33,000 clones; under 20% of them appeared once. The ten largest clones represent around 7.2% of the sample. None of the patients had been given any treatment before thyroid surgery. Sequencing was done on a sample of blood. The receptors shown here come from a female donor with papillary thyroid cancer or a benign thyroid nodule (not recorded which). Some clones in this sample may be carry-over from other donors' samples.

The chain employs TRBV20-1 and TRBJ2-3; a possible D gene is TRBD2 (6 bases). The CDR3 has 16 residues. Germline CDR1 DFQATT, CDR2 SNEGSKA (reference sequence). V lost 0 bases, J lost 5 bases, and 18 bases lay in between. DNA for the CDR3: TGCAGTGCTAGAGATCGGGCGGGACGGGGCAAAGATACGCAGTATTTT. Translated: CSARDRAGRGKDTQYF.

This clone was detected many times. The CDR3 DNA reads as TGTGCCACCAGTGATTCCGGGACAGGGAACCAGCCCCAGCATTTT. Residues: CATSDSGTGNQPQHF. This chain links TRBV24-1 with TRBJ1-5; TRBD1 aligns across 9 bases. CDR3 size: 15 residues. J lost 7 bases, V lost 2 bases, and 5 bases had no gene match. Germline V CDR1 and CDR2: KGHDR, SFDVKD.

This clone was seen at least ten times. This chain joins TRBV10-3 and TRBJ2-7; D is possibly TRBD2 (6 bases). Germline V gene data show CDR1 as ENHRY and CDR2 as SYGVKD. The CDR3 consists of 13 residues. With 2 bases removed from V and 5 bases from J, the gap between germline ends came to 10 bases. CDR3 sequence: CAISEISGDEQYF. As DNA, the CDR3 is TGTGCCATCAGTGAGATTTCGGGGGACGAGCAGTACTTC.

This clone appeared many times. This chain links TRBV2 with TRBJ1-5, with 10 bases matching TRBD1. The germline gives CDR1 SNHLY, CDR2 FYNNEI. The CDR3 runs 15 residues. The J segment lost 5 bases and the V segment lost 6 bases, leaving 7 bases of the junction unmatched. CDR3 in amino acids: CASSPDRGLDQPQHF. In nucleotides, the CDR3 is TGTGCCAGCAGCCCCGACAGGGGGCTCGATCAGCCCCAGCATTTT.

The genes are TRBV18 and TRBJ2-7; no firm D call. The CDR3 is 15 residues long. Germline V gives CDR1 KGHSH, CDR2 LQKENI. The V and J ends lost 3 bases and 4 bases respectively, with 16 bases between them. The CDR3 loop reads CASSPPVLAKYEQYF. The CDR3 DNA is TGTGCCAGCTCACCCCCGGTACTTGCTAAATACGAGCAGTACTTC.

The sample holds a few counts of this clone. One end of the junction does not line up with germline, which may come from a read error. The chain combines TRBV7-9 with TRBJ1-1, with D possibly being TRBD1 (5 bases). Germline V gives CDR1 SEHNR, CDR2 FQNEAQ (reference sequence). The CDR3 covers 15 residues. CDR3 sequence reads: CASSNPRGRNTEAFF. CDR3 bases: TGTGCCAGCAGCAACCCACGGGGCAGGAACACTGAGGCTTTCTTT. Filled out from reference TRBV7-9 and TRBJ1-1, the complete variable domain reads DTGVSQNPRHKITKRGQNVTFRCDPISEHNRLYWYRQTLGQGPEFLTYFQNEAQLEKSRLLSDRFSAERPKGSFSTLEIQRTEQGDSAMYLCASSNPRGRNTEAFFGQGTRLTVV.

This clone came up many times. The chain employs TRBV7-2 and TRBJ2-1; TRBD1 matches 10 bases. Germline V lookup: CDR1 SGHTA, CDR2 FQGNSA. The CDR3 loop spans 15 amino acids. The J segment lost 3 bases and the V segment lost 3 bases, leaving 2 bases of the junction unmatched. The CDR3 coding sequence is TGTGCCAGCAGCTTGGGGACAGGGGACTACAATGAGCAGTTCTTC. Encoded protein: CASSLGTGDYNEQFF.

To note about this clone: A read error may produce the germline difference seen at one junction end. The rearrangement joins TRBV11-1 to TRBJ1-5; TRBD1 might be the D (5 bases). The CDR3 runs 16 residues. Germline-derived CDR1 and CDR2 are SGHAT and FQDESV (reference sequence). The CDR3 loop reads CASSRGIGGGNQPQHF. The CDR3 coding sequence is TGTGCCAGCAGCCGGGGGATCGGTGGCGGTAATCAGCCCCAGCATTTC.